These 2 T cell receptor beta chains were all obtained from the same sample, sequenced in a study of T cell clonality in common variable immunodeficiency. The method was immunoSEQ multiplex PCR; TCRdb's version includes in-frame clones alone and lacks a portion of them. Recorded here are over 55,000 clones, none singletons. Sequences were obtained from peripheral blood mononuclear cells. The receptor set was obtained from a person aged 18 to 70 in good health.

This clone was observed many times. This CDR3 is CASSIGLAGEVGELFF. The sequenced part of the CDR3 DNA is TGTGCCAGTAGTATTGGACTAGCGGGAGAGGTCGGGGAG. The V call is TRBV19, the J call TRBJ2-2; 13 bases align to TRBD2. The DNA ends 3 residues before the CDR3 does, and the rest of the CDR3 is filled in from the germline J gene. The CDR3 runs to 16 residues. With 3 bases clipped from V and 7 bases from J, the junction kept 5 bases outside the gene matches. Germline CDR1 reads LNHDA; CDR2 reads SQIVND (reference sequence).

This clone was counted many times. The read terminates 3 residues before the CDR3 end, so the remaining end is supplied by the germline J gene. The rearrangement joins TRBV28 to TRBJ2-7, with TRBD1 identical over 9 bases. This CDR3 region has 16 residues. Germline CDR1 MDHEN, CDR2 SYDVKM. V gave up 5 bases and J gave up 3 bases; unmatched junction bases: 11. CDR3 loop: CASSTMGQGKFYEQYF. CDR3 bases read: TGTGCCAGCAGTACAATGGGACAGGGAAAATTCTACGAG.